The rows below give T cell receptor beta chains drawn from one sample of a study of T cell responses to AZD1222 COVID-19 vaccine. Using immunoSEQ multiplex PCR, the repertoire was profiled, and TCRdb retains in-frame clones only, with some absent. Of about 94,000 clones in the sample, nearly 90% were seen once. Sequenced material: peripheral blood, taken on day 0 of AZD1222 vaccination. The receptors stem from an adult in good health. The CDR3 runs from the conserved cysteine through the conserved F or W. A D gene is named only where the DNA matches it firmly. Part of the rows lack a size; the others show once, few, many or a class for expanded clones.

clone_size	d_call	v_call	j_call	cdr3_aa	cdr3_nt
NA	TRBD2	TRBV19	TRBJ2-7	CASSIEWGTSGGPSSYEQYF	TGTGCCAGTAGTATAGAGTGGGGGACTAGCGGGGGCCCGAGCTCCTACGAGCAGTACTTC
NA	NA	TRBV5-1	TRBJ2-5	CASSLATQGGETQYF	TGCGCCAGCAGCTTGGCGACTCAGGGCGGGGAGACCCAGTACTTC
once	TRBD1	TRBV7-3	TRBJ2-1	CASSKKGDSSLYEQFF	TGTGCCAGCAGCAAAAAGGGGGACAGTAGCTTATATGAGCAGTTCTTC
NA	NA	TRBV6-4	TRBJ2-7	CASSDRRLGEQYF	TGTGCCAGCAGTGATAGGCGTCTAGGCGAGCAGTACTTC
NA	TRBD2	TRBV3-1/TRBV3-2	TRBJ2-7	CASSQPGLAGLTYEQYF	TGTGCCAGCAGCCAACCGGGACTAGCGGGGCTTACCTACGAGCAGTACTTC
once	NA	TRBV7-3	TRBJ2-3	CASSLYGRATDTQYF	TGTGCCAGCAGCTTATACGGGCGGGCAACAGATACGCAGTATTTT
NA	TRBD2	TRBV7-2	TRBJ2-7	CASSFGLAGSSYEQYF	TGTGCCAGCAGCTTTGGACTAGCGGGCAGTTCCTACGAGCAGTACTTC
NA	NA	TRBV14	TRBJ1-1	CASSQVRGFTEAFF	TGTGCCAGCAGCCAAGTTCGGGGATTCACTGAAGCTTTCTTT
NA	TRBD1	TRBV23-1	TRBJ1-4	CASSQSCWDRGEKLFF	TGCGCCAGCAGTCAATCCTGTTGGGACAGGGGTGAAAAACTGTTTTTT
NA	NA	TRBV5-4	TRBJ2-2	CASSPGQRHTGELFF	TGTGCCAGCAGCCCGGGACAACGCCACACCGGGGAGCTGTTTTTT
NA	NA	TRBV29-1	TRBJ2-2	CSVWGRDTGELFF	TGCAGCGTGTGGGGACGGGACACCGGGGAGCTGTTTTTT
NA	NA	TRBV5-1	TRBJ2-2	CASSLGSPDTGELFF	TGCGCCAGCAGCTTGGGGTCCCCCGACACCGGGGAGCTGTTTTTT
NA	TRBD1	TRBV12-5	TRBJ1-5	CASGIGAGGSQPQHF	TGTGCTAGCGGTATCGGGGCAGGGGGATCTCAGCCCCAGCATTTT
once	NA	TRBV19	TRBJ1-5	CASSMGEGSQHF	TGTGCCAGTAGTATGGGTGAGGGATCCCAGCATTTT
NA	NA	TRBV11-2	TRBJ1-1	CASSHQRGNTEAFF	TGTGCCAGCAGCCATCAGCGTGGGAACACTGAAGCTTTCTTT
NA	TRBD1	TRBV5-1	TRBJ1-1	CASSPGQGLGNTEAFF	TGCGCCAGCAGCCCGGGACAGGGGCTGGGGAACACTGAAGCTTTCTTT
NA	NA	TRBV5-1	TRBJ2-3	CASSLVDTQYF	TGCGCCAGCAGCTTGGTGGATACGCAGTATTTT
NA	NA	TRBV5-1	TRBJ1-6	CASSLTPGGTLHF	TGCGCCAGCAGCTTGACCCCGGGGGGGACCCTCCACTTT
NA	NA	TRBV15	TRBJ2-2	CATSRAGARTGELFF	TGTGCCACCAGCAGAGCGGGGGCCCGAACCGGGGAGCTGTTTTTT
NA	NA	TRBV12-3/TRBV12-4	TRBJ1-1	CASSLSQSTEAFF	TGTGCCAGCAGTTTATCGCAGTCTACTGAAGCTTTCTTT
NA	TRBD1	TRBV29-1	TRBJ1-2	CSVGRQGANYGYTF	TGCAGCGTTGGTCGACAGGGAGCGAACTATGGCTACACCTTC
NA	TRBD1	TRBV7-6	TRBJ2-7	CASSFLRGGTGNSYEQYF	TGTGCCAGCAGCTTTCTGAGGGGGGGGACAGGGAATTCCTACGAGCAGTACTTC
NA	NA	TRBV7-2	TRBJ2-5	CASDRRGPEQETQYF	TGTGCCAGCGATCGTCGGGGGCCTGAGCAAGAGACCCAGTACTTC
few	NA	TRBV18	TRBJ2-3	CASSPRQDPWTDTQYF	TGTGCCAGCTCACCCCGTCAGGACCCATGGACAGATACGCAGTATTTT
once	NA	TRBV30	TRBJ1-2	CAWVKFEAANYGYTF	TGTGCCTGGGTGAAGTTTGAGGCGGCGAACTATGGCTACACCTTC
NA	TRBD1	TRBV18	TRBJ1-2	CASSPLGGFANYGYTF	TGTGCCAGCTCACCGCTAGGGGGCTTCGCTAACTATGGCTACACCTTC
NA	TRBD1	TRBV7-9	TRBJ1-2	CASSFGDRGLGGYTF	TGTGCCAGCAGCTTCGGGGACAGGGGGCTTGGAGGCTACACCTTC
NA	NA	TRBV7-9	TRBJ2-7	CASSSDSLRSYEQYF	TGTGCCAGCAGCTCGGACAGTCTCCGTTCCTACGAGCAGTACTTC
few	NA	TRBV5-1	TRBJ2-1	CASSLDRYNEQFF	TGCGCCAGCAGCCTGGACCGATACAATGAGCAGTTCTTC
few	TRBD1	TRBV5-1	TRBJ2-7	CASSPGTDRYEQYF	TGCGCCAGCAGCCCTGGGACAGATCGCTACGAGCAGTACTTC
NA	NA	TRBV5-5	TRBJ1-4	CASSLSFEKLFF	TGTGCCAGCAGCTTGTCGTTCGAAAAACTGTTTTTT